This TCR beta chain comes out of a study of blood T cell repertoires in COVID-19 (dated by TCRdb to 2018 to 2021). With regard to the full study: Samples from collaborators originated in the United States, Italy and Spain and spanned both the acute and convalescent phases of COVID-19. The material from the prospective study consisted of cDNA or gDNA derived from T cells, B-cell-depleted T cells, or PBMCs. Subjects who had been exposed to COVID-19, were actively infected with it, or had recovered from it provided the deeply sampled blood TCRbeta repertoires that made up the dataset. A freely available public database, intended as a resource for researchers studying the immune response to SARS-CoV-2, is where the repertoires were released. The samples were drawn from two sources: the first 160 participants of the ongoing ImmuneRACE study, and 1,200 or so subjects contributed by 6 global collaborators. The sample metadata nearly always contained a de-identified subject ID, COVID-19 status, age in years and sex. Where available, HLA class I and class II types were obtained from metadata supplied by the sample provider rather than from assay-based typing.

Collaborating institutions collected whole blood in K2EDTA tubes following their own protocols. For TCRbeta analysis, collaborators shipped samples as frozen whole blood, isolated PBMCs, or DNA extracted from either of those sample types. General findings and caveats noted by the study authors: The quantity of clinical and demographic metadata differed by source and by participant and was supplied without curation.

There are 13 amino acids in the CDR3, from cysteine to phenylalanine inclusive. Solely the CDR3 DNA is kept, with 39 bases framed from the first base. Trimming removed 6 bases from V and 12 bases from J; the gene matches leave 11 bases unexplained. In regard to this clone: What antigen it recognizes has not been identified. No per-base quality is available; no much larger clone lies one base away.

TCRbeta CDR3 regions were amplified from genomic DNA using the immunoSEQ Assay, a bias-controlled multiplex PCR. From the authors' description of their analysis: The number of nucleated cells in each sample was estimated by amplification of reference gene primers within the assay. To quantify the absolute abundance of each unique TCRbeta CDR3 rearrangement, sequence reads were collapsed and filtered. For each sample, productive Simpson clonality was calculated by taking the square root of Simpson's diversity index across productive rearrangements. Entries here come from immuneACCESS through TCRdb and include only in-frame sequences with V and J called. Some clones fail to appear in such tables; in the studies checked, an unresolved V gene covers under half of the shortfall, and the cause of the remainder is unknown. Clone size and the V and J calls come from that table; the DNA yielded D and trimming. A total of about 50,000 clones appear in this sample, 88% of them only once. The top ten clonotypes cover about 10% of the sample.

The sample consisted of peripheral blood. Recombination connected TRBV12-3 or TRBV12-4 to TRBJ2-1, and 7 junction bases match TRBD2. This sequence originates from a man in his fifties with active COVID-19. Here the CDR3 is given as CASRRRGTIAQFF. The DNA is TGTGCCAGCAGAAGGCGCGGGACTATCGCGCAGTTCTTC.